In its sample, the clone carrying this T cell receptor (beta chain) is medium-sized (0.01 to 0.1%). The record originates from a study of human T cells and chemical hapten exposure. The V gene's germline CDR1 is DFQATT and CDR2 SNEGSKA (reference sequence). V was cut by 3 bases and J by 4 bases, with 19 bases left in between. The CDR3 is 16 residues long. Stated time point: healthy volunteer bleed at 2 weeks. Whole blood that had not been fractionated was the source of extracted total RNA. TCRdb re-derived calls from the RACE reads in MiXCR, one entry per CDR3 protein. The sample records roughly 130,000 distinct CDR3 sequences, around 8.2% being singletons.

Sequenced: whole blood. J is TRBJ1-5 and V is TRBV20-1; D possibly corresponds to TRBD1 (6 bases). This sequence originates from a male donor in good health. Some clones in this sample may be carry-over from other donors' samples. This CDR3 reads CSASEGEHGTNQPQHF. CDR3 nucleotide sequence: TGCAGTGCTAGTGAGGGGGAACACGGGACGAATCAGCCCCAGCATTTT.